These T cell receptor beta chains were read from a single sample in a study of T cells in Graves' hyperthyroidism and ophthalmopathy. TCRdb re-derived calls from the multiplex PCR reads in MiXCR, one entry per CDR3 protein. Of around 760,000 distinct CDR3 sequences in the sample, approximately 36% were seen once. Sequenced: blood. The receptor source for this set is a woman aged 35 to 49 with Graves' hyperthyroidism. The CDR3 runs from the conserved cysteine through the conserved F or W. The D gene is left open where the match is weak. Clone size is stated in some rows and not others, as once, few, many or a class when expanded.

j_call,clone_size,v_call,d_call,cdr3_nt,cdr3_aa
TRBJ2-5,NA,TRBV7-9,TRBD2,TGTGCCAGCAGCCCTGGCCCGGGGGGTCAGACCCAGTACTTC,CASSPGPGGQTQYF
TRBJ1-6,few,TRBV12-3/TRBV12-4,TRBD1,TGTGCCAGCAGTAGTAGACAGGGTCCTTATAATTCACCCCTCCACTTT,CASSSRQGPYNSPLHF
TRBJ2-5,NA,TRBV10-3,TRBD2,TGTGCCATCAGTGAAGCCTTGCGGGGGATACAAGAGACCCAGTACTTC,CAISEALRGIQETQYF
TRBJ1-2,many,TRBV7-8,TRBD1,TGTGCCAGCAGCCCGATGGGACAGGGACTTTATGGCTACACCTTC,CASSPMGQGLYGYTF
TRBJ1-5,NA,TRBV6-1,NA,TGTGCCAGCAGAAGGGGGGAGAGTGGTCAGCCCCAGCATTTT,CASRRGESGQPQHF
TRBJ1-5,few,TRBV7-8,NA,TGTGCCAGCAGCCCGCCCCGGGGGGCAGGGCAGCCCCAGCATTTT,CASSPPRGAGQPQHF
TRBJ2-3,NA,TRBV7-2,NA,TGTGCCAGCAGCTCCTACAGGGATACGCAGTATTTT,CASSSYRDTQYF
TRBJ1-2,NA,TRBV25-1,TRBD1,TGTGCCAGCACAAGGGGAGGGGGCGAGGGCTACACCTTC,CASTRGGGEGYTF
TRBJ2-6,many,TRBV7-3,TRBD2,TGTGCCAGCAGCTTAACTAGCGGGGCATACTCTGGGGCCAACATCCTGACTTTC,CASSLTSGAYSGANILTF
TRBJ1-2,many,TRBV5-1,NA,TGCGCCAGCAGTGGGTCAAACAACTATGGCTACACCTTC,CASSGSNNYGYTF
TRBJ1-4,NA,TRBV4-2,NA,TGTGCCAGCAGCCAAGAGAGCCGGGATGCAACTAATGAAAAACTGTTTTTT,CASSQESRDATNEKLFF
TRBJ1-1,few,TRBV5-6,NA,TGTGCCAGCAGCTTGACGGACGGAGACACTGAAGCTTTCTTT,CASSLTDGDTEAFF
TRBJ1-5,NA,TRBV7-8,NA,TGTGCCAGCAGCTTAGGGGGCCGCATACAGCCCCAGCATTTT,CASSLGGRIQPQHF
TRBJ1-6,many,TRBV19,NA,TGTGCCAGTAGTATCGGTGATAATTCACCCCTCCACTTT,CASSIGDNSPLHF
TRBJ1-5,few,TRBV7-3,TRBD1,TGTGCCGGCAGCGACGACAGGGGCCATCAGCCCCAGCATTTT,CAGSDDRGHQPQHF
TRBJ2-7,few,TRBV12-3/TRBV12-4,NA,TGTGCCAGCAGTTTCGGGCAAGTCCCTGTGTACGAGCAGTACTTC,CASSFGQVPVYEQYF
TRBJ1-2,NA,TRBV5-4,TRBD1,TGTGCCAGCAGCTTGGGGGGACAGGGGGAAGGCTACACCTTC,CASSLGGQGEGYTF
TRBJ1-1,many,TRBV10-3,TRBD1,TGTGCCATCAGGGGACAGCTAAACACTGAAGCTTTCTTT,CAIRGQLNTEAFF
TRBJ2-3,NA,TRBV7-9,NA,TGTGCCAGCAACAGGAAAGAGGGGAACACAGATACGCAGTATTTT,CASNRKEGNTDTQYF
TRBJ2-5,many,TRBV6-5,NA,TGTGCCAGCAGTTACGTGGGGCGCCAAGAGACCCAGTACTTC,CASSYVGRQETQYF
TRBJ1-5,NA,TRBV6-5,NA,TGTGCCAGCAGACGGAACGGGCCACAGCATTTT,CASRRNGPQHF
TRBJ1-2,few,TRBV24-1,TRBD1,TGTGCCACCAGTGAAAAGACAGGGGCTAACTATGGCTACACCTTC,CATSEKTGANYGYTF
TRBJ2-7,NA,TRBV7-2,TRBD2,TGTGCCAGCACCGCGGGAGGGGAGCAGTACTTC,CASTAGGEQYF
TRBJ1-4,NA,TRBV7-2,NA,TGCGCCAGCAGCCAACTCGGACTGAGCGAAAAACTGTTTTTT,CASSQLGLSEKLFF
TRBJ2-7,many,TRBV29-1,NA,TGCAGCGTTAGTTCGATTACCTACGAGCAGTACTTC,CSVSSITYEQYF
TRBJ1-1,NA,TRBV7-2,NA,TGTGCCGGCAGCCTTGGCGGGGGCCAGGACACTGAAGCTTTCTTT,CAGSLGGGQDTEAFF
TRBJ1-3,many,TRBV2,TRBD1,TGTGCCAGCAGCTTCGACAGGGGGCATAATGGATTGGCTGGAAACACCATATATTTT,CASSFDRGHNGLAGNTIYF
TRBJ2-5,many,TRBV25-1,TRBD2,TGTGCCAGCAGCTGGACTAGCGCCCTGGGGTACCAAGAGACCCAGTACTTC,CASSWTSALGYQETQYF
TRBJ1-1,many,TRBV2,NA,TGTGCCAGCATCCAGGGAAACACTGAAGCTTTCTTT,CASIQGNTEAFF
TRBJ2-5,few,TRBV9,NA,TGTGCCAGCAGCGTTGAAGGGGCTGGGGAGACCCAGTACTTC,CASSVEGAGETQYF
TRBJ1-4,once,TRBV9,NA,TGTGCCAGCAGCGCGGAGGTGCCTAATGAAAAACTGTTTTTT,CASSAEVPNEKLFF
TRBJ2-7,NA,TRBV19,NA,TGTGCCAGCAGCCAAACAGGGAGCAACGAGCAGTACTTC,CASSQTGSNEQYF
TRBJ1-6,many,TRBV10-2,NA,TGCGCCAGCAGCCCACAGGGTTCCTATAATTCACCCCTCCACTTT,CASSPQGSYNSPLHF
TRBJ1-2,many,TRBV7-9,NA,TGTGCCAGCAATAGGGCCGGTTCCAACTATGGCTACACCTTC,CASNRAGSNYGYTF
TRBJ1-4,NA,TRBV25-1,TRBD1,TGTGCCAGCAGTGCCATGGACAGGCGGAATGAAAAACTGTTTTTT,CASSAMDRRNEKLFF
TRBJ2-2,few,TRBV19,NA,TGTGCCAGTGGAGACGGCCGGGAGCTGTTTTTT,CASGDGRELFF
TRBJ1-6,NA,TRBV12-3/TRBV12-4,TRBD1,TGTGCCAGCAGTTTAGCGCCGACAGGGGAGAGCTATAATTCACCCCTCCACTTT,CASSLAPTGESYNSPLHF
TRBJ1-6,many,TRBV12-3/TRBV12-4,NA,TGTGCCAGCAATGAAGTTGGTTCACCCCTCCACTTT,CASNEVGSPLHF
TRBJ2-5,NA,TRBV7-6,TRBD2,TGTGCCAGCAGCGAGGGTAGCGGGTGGAGAATGGAGACCCAGTACTTC,CASSEGSGWRMETQYF
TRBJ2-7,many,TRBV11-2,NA,TGTGCCAGCAGCTTAGGGGCGGCCGGCTACGAGCAGTACTTC,CASSLGAAGYEQYF
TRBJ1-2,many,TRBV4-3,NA,TGCGCCAGCAGCGGGACCCAGTATGGCTACACCTTC,CASSGTQYGYTF
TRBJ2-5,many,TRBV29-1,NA,TGCAGCGTTGATCCGGCGGGCCAAGAGACCCAGTACTTC,CSVDPAGQETQYF
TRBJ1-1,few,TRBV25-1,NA,TGTGCCAGCAGTAACGATCAGGTCTCGAACACTGAAGCTTTCTTT,CASSNDQVSNTEAFF
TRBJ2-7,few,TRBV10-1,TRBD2,TGTGCCAGCAGTCCACTGACTAGCGGGAGACAGGGTTCCTACGAGCAGTACTTC,CASSPLTSGRQGSYEQYF
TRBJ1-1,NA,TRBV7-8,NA,TGTGCCAGCAGCTTTGGGGGAGGAATCCTCACTGAAGCTTTCTTT,CASSFGGGILTEAFF
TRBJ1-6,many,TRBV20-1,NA,TGCAGTGCTAGATACGGGGGCCTAGGGGAATCACCCCTCCACTTT,CSARYGGLGESPLHF
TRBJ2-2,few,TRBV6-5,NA,TGTGCCGCCCTGGGGAGCGTCGGGGAGCTGTTTTTT,CAALGSVGELFF
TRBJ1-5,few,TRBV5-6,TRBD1,TGTGCCAGCAGCACTACAGGGGGCGGGAGACAGCCCCAGCATTTT,CASSTTGGGRQPQHF
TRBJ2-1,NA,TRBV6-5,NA,TGTGCCAGCAGTTACGTCCTGGGTGGGCAGTTCTTC,CASSYVLGGQFF
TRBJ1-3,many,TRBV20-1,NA,TGCAGTGCTAGACTAGGAGGGTTTGGAAACACCATATATTTT,CSARLGGFGNTIYF